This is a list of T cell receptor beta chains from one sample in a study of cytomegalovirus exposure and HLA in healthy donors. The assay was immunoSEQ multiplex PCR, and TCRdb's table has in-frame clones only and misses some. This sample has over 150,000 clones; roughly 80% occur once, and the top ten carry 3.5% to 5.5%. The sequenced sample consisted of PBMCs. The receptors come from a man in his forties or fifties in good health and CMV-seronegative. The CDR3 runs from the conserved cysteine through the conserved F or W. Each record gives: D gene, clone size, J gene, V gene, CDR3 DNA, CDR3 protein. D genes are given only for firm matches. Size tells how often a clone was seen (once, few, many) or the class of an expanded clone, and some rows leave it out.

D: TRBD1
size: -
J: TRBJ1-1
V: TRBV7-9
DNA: TGTGCCAGCAGCTTAGCCCAGGGGGTGAACACTGAAGCTTTCTTT
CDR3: CASSLAQGVNTEAFF

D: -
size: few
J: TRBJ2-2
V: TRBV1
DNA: TGCACCAGCAGCTCTCTCCTGACTCGGAACACCGGGGAGCTGTTTTTT
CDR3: CTSSSLLTRNTGELFF

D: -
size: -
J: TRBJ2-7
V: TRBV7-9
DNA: TGTGCCAGCAGCTTATTCCCCGGGTACGAGCAGTACTTC
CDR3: CASSLFPGYEQYF

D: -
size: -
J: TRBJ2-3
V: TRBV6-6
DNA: TGTGCCAGCAGCCCTGGGGGGTATACGCAGTATTTT
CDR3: CASSPGGYTQYF

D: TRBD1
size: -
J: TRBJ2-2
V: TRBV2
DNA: TGTGCCAGCAGGACGACAACAGGGGACACCGGGGAGCTGTTTTTT
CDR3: CASRTTTGDTGELFF

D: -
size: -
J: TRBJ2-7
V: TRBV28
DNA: TGTGCCAGCAGTCCGTACTACGAGCAGTACTTC
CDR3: CASSPYYEQYF

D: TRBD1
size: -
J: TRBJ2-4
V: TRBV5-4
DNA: TGTGCCAGCAGCCCAGGGGGACAGCCAGGCCTAGCCAAAAACATTCAGTACTTC
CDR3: CASSPGGQPGLAKNIQYF

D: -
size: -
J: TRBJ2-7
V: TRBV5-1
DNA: TGCGCCAGCAGCTTCGATACTGGGTTTAGGGGTAACGAGCAGTACTTC
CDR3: CASSFDTGFRGNEQYF

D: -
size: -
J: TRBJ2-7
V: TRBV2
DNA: TGTGCCAGCACATTAGTGGGACGGGGGTCGTACGAGCAGTACTTC
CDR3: CASTLVGRGSYEQYF

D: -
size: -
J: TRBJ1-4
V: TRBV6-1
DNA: TGTGCCAGCAGCGAAGGGCCGTGGGCCGGGATACGTGAAAAACTGTTTTTT
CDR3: CASSEGPWAGIREKLFF

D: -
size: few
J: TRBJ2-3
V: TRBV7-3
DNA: TGTGCCAGCAGCCCTTGGGGGGGCGGCACAGATACGCAGTATTTT
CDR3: CASSPWGGGTDTQYF

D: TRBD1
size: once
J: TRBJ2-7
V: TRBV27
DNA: TGTGCCAGCAGCCTCGGGACAGAGAGCTCCTACGAGCAGTACTTC
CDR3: CASSLGTESSYEQYF

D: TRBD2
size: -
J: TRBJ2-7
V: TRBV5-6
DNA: TGTGCCAGCAGCTTGAGGCGGGGGGCCCCCTACGAGCAGTACTTC
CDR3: CASSLRRGAPYEQYF

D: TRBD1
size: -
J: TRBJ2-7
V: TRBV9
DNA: TGTGCCAGCAGCGCCACCGGGACAGGGGCGGAAGAGCAGTACTTC
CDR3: CASSATGTGAEEQYF

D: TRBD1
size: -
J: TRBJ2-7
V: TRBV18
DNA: TGTGCCAGCTCACCCCGGGACAGGGACAACGAGCAGTACTTC
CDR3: CASSPRDRDNEQYF

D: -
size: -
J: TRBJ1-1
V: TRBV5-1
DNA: TGCGCCAGCAGCTTGGGGCAGGGGATTTTTACTGAAGCTTTCTTT
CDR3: CASSLGQGIFTEAFF

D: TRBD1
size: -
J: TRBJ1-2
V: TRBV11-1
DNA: TGTGCCAGCAGCTTAACAGGGGGCTATGGCTACACCTTC
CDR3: CASSLTGGYGYTF

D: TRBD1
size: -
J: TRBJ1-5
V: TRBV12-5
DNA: TGTGCTAGTGGACAAACAGGGGGCGGAGGCAATCAGCCCCAGCATTTT
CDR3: CASGQTGGGGNQPQHF

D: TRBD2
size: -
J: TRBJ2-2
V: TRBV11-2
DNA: TGTGCCAGCAGCCCTTGGACTAGCGGGGGGCGCGACACCGGGGAGCTGTTTTTT
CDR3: CASSPWTSGGRDTGELFF

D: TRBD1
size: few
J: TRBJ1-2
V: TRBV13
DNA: TGTGCCAGCAGCGAGACAGGGAAAAACTATGGCTACACCTTC
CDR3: CASSETGKNYGYTF

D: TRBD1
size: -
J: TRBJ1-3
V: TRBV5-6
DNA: TGTGCCAGCAGCTTAACCCGGACAGGGGGAAACACCATATATTTT
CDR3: CASSLTRTGGNTIYF

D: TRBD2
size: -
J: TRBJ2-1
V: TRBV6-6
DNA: TGTGCCAGCAGTTCTAAGCGGGGGGACAATGAGCAGTTCTTC
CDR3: CASSSKRGDNEQFF

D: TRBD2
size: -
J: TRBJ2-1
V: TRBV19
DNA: TGTGCCAGTAGTGATTTAGCGGGGGGTAAAAATGAGCAGTTCTTC
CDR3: CASSDLAGGKNEQFF

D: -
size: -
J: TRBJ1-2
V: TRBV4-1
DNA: TGCGCCAGCAGCCAAGGTACGCTACAGGTCACAGATGGCTACACCTTC
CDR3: CASSQGTLQVTDGYTF

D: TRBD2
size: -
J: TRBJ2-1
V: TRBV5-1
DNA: TGCGCCAGCAGCTTGGCGGGACTAGCGGTGAGCTCCTACAATGAGCAGTTCTTC
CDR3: CASSLAGLAVSSYNEQFF

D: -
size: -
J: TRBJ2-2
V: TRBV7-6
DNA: TGTGCCAGCAGCGAAAACAGGGCGGACACCGGGGAGCTGTTTTTT
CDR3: CASSENRADTGELFF

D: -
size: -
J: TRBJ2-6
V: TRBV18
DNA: TGTGCCAGCTCACCACTTTTGACAGGCATCTCTGGGGCCAACGTCCTGACTTTC
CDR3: CASSPLLTGISGANVLTF

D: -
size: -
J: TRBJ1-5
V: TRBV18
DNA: TGTGCCAGCTCATCGTCGGGGACACTCTCCCGGTGGGGTAGCAATCAGCCCCAGCATTTT
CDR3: CASSSSGTLSRWGSNQPQHF

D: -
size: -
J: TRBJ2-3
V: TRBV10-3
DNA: TGTGCCACGATAACCGGGAGTACAGATACGCAGTATTTT
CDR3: CATITGSTDTQYF

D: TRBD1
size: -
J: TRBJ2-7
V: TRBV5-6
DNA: TGTGCCAGCAGCTCGGGACAGCCGACCTACGAGCAGTACTTC
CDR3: CASSSGQPTYEQYF

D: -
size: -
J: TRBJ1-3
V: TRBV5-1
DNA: TGCGCCAGCAGCTTGGGGGGGCTAAGCTCTGGAAACACCATATATTTT
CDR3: CASSLGGLSSGNTIYF

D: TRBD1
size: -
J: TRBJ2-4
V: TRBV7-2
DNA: TGTGCCAGCAGCCCGGACAGGGGAGGGTTGGCCAAAAACATTCAGTACTTC
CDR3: CASSPDRGGLAKNIQYF

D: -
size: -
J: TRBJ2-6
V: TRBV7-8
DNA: TGTGCCAGCAGCTGGGGGACTTTATCCAACGTCCTGACTTTC
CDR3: CASSWGTLSNVLTF